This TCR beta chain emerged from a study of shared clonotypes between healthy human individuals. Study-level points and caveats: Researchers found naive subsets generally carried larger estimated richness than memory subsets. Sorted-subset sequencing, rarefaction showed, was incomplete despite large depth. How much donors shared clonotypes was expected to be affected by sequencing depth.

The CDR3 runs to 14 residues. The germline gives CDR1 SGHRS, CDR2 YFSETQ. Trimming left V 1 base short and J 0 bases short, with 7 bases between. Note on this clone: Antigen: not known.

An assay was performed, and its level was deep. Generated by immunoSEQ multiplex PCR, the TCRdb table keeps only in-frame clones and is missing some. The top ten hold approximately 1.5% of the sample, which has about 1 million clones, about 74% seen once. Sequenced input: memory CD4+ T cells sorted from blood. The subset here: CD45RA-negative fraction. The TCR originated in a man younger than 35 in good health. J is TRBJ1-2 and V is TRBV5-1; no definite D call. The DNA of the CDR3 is TGCGCCAGCAGCTTGCAAGATTCTAACTATGGCTACACCTTC. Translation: CASSLQDSNYGYTF.